This T cell receptor beta chain was identified during a study of control samples from healthy donors and cancer patients (dated by TCRdb to the early 2020s). The CDR3 covers 15 residues, taking in both the cysteine and the phenylalanine. The entry retains the CDR3 DNA only, 45 bases that are in frame from base 1. The V end gives up 5 bases and the J end 5 bases, leaving 6 bases in the junction not matched to a gene. CDR1 and CDR2, per the germline V gene (reference sequence), are SEHNR and FQNEAQ. The library relied on the immunoSEQ multiplex PCR assay. The table was pulled from immuneACCESS by TCRdb, which kept in-frame rearrangements only. Such tables lose some clones; where checked, under half of the loss comes from unresolved V genes, and the rest has no known cause. This sample has 70,000 or so clones in its table, and around four fifths of those were observed once. The leading ten clones occupy 2.9% of the sample.

Concerning this clone itself: Its antigen is still unknown. Base quality data are lacking; no much larger clone is found one base away.

Material for sequencing was PBMCs. The receptor was isolated from a woman aged 45-65 years with lung cancer. The sequence joins TRBV7-9 to TRBJ2-2, and TRBD1 aligns with 9 junction nucleotides. The sequenced DNA: TGTGCCAGCAGCCCAGACAGGGGGAGGACCGGGGAGCTGTTTTTT. Translated, this gives CASSPDRGRTGELFF.